The clone carrying this T cell receptor beta chain appeared a few times. Its antigen remains unknown. The data stem from a study of blood T cells in healthy people across ages. Each donor was a healthy Caucasian individual from Russia, aged about 6 to 100. Researchers isolated at least 7 million PBMCs per sample. Whole-study results and caveats: Because donor CMV status was unknown, expanded clonotype changes were possibly confounded.

Sample-barcoded 5' priming and a J-beta primer mix drove a second PCR of roughly 7 to 11 cycles. Every molecule of cDNA carried a tag from a template-switch adaptor with 12 random nucleotides. Each CDR3 protein is one row after TCRdb ran MiXCR on the 5' RACE reads. The repertoire consists of roughly 1,500,000 distinct CDR3 sequences, with about 43% occurring once and the leading ten covering 7% to 9.5%. This clonotype was obtained from a woman younger than 35 in good health. The sample comprised blood.

DNA for the CDR3: TGTGCCTGGAGCCCCAGGGAATCGCAGTTCTTC. Its protein is CAWSPRESQFF. This chain connects TRBV30 to TRBJ2-1; a weak D match, TRBD1 (5 bases). V gave up 3 bases and J gave up 12 bases, with 12 bases separating them. The CDR3 contains 11 residues. Germline CDR1 reads GTSNPN; CDR2 reads SVGIG (reference sequence).